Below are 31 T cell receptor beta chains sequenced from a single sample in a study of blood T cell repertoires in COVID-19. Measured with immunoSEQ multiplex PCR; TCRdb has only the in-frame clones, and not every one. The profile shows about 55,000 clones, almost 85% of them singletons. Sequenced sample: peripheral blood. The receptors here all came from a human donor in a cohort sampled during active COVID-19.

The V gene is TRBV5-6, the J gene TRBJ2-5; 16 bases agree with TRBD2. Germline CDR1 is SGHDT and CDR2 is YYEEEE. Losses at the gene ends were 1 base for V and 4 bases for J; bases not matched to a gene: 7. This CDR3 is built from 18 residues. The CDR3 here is CASSLRSGTSGRGETQYF. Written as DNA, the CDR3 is TGTGCCAGCAGCTTGCGATCCGGGACTAGCGGGAGGGGAGAGACCCAGTACTTC.

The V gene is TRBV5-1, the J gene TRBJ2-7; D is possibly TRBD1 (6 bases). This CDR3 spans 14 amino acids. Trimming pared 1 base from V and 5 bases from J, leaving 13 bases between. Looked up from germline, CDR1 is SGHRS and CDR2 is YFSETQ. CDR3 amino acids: CASSLMGAHDEQYF. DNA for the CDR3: TGCGCCAGCAGCTTGATGGGGGCTCACGACGAGCAGTACTTC.

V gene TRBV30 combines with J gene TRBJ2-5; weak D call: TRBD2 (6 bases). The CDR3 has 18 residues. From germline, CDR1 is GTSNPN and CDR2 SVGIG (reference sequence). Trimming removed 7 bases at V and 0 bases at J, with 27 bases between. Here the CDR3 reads CALILGLREKGNQETQYF. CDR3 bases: TGTGCCTTGATTTTGGGACTCAGGGAGAAGGGCAACCAAGAGACCCAGTACTTC.

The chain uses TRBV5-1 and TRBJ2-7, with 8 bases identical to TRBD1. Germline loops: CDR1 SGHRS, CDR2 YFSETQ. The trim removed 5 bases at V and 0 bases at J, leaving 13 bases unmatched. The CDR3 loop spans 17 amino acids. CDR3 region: CASSLNGLDRGSYEQYF. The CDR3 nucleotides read TGCGCCAGCAGTTTGAACGGTCTAGACAGGGGCTCCTACGAGCAGTACTTC.

The CDR3 is CASSSPSGGGNYGYTF. For the CDR3, the DNA is TGTGCCAGCAGCTCCCCCTCGGGGGGAGGTAACTATGGCTACACCTTC. The V and J genes are TRBV5-4 and TRBJ1-2; possible D gene TRBD1, 5 bases. This CDR3 contains 16 residues. Trimming left V 3 bases short and J 1 base short, with 16 bases between. CDR1 is SGHNT, CDR2 YYREEE, per germline (reference sequence).

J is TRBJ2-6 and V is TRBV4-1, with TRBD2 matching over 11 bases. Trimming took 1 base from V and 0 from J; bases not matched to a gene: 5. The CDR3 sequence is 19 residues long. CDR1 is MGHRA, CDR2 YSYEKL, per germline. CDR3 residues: CASSQVGSGRASGANVLTF. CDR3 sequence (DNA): TGCGCCAGCAGCCAAGTGGGTAGCGGGAGGGCCTCTGGGGCCAACGTCCTGACTTTC.

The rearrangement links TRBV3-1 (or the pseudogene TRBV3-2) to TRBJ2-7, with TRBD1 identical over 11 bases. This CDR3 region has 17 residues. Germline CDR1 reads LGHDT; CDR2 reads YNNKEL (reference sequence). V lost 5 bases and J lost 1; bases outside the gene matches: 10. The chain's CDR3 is CASSSAWGQGGSYEQYF. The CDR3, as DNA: TGTGCCAGCAGCTCCGCCTGGGGACAGGGGGGTTCCTACGAGCAGTACTTC.

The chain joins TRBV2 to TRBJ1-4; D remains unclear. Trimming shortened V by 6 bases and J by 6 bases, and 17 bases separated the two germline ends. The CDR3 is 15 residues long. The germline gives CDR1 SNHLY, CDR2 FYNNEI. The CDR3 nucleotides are TGTGCCAGCAGCTACGGGATCGATCGAGATGAAAAACTGTTTTTT. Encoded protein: CASSYGIDRDEKLFF.

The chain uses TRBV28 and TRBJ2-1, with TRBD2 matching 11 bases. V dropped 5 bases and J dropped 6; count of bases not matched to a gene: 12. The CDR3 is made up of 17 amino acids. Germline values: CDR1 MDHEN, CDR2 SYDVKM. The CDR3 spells CASSPPSGRPHPNEQFF. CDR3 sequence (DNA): TGTGCCAGCAGTCCTCCTAGCGGGAGGCCCCACCCCAATGAGCAGTTCTTC.

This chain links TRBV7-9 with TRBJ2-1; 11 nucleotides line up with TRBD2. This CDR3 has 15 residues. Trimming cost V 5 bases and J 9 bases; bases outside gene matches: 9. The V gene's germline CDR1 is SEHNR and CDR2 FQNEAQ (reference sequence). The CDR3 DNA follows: TGTGCCAGCAGCATCCCGGGACTAGCGGTCCCTGAGCAGTTCTTC. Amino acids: CASSIPGLAVPEQFF.

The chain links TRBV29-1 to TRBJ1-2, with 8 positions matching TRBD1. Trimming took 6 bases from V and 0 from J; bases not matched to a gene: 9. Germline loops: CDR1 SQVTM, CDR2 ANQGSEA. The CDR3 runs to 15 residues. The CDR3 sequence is CSVQRDRTTNYGYTF. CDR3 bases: TGCAGCGTCCAAAGGGACAGGACTACTAACTATGGCTACACCTTC.

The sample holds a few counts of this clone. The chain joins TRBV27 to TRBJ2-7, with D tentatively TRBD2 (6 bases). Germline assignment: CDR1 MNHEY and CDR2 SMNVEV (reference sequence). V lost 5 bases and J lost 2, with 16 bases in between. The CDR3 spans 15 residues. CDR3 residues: CASSALSGITYEQYF. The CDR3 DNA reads TGTGCCAGCAGTGCCCTTAGCGGAATTACCTACGAGCAGTACTTC.

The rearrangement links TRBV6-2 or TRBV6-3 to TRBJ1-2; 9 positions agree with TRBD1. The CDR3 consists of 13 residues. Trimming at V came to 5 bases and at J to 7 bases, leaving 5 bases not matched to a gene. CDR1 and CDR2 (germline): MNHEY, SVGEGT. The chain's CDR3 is CASSRTGEGGYTF. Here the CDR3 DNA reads TGTGCCAGCAGTCGGACAGGGGAAGGTGGCTACACCTTC.

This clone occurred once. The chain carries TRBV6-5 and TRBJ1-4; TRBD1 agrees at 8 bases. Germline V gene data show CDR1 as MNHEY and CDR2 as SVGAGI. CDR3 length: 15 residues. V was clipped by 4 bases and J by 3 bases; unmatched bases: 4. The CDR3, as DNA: TGTGCCAGCAGTTCAAAGACAGGGGCTAATGAAAAACTGTTTTTT. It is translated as CASSSKTGANEKLFF.

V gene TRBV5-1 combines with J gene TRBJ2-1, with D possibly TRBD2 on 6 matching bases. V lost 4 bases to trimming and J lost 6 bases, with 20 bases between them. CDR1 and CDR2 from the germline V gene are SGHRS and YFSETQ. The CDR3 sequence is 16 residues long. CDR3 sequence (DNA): TGCGCCAGCAGCCCTAACAGCGGCGGGGCTAGCAATGAGCAGTTCTTC. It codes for CASSPNSGGASNEQFF.

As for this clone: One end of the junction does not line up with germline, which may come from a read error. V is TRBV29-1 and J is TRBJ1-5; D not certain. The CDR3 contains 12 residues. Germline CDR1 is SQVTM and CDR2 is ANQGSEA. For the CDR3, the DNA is TGCAGCGTCCAACTAGGAGATCAGTCCCAGCATTTT. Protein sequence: CSVQLGDQSQHF.

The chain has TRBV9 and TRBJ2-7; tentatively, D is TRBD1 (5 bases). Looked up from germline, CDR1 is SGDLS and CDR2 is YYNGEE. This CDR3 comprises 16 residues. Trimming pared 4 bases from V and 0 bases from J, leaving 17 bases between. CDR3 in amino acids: CASSLDSDFSSYEQYF. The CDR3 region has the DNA TGTGCCAGCAGCCTCGACAGTGACTTTAGCTCCTACGAGCAGTACTTC.

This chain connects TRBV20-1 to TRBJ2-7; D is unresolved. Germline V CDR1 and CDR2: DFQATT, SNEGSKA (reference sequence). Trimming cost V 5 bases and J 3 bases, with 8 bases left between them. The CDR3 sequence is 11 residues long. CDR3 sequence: CSASLFYEQYF. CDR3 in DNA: TGCAGTGCTTCCTTGTTCTACGAGCAGTACTTC.

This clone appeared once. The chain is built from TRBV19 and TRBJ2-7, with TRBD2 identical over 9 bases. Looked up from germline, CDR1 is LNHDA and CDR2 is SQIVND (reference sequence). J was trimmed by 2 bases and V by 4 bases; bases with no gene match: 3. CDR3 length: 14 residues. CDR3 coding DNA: TGTGCCAGTAGTAGCGGGAGGGGCCCCTACGAGCAGTACTTC. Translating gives CASSSGRGPYEQYF.

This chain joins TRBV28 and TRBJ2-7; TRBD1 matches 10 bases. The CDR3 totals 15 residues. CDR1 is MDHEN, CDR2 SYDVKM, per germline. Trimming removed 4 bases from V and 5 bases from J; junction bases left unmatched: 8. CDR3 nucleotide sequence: TGTGCCAGCAGTTCTTCCGGGACAGGGGCGAACGAGCAGTACTTC. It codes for CASSSSGTGANEQYF.

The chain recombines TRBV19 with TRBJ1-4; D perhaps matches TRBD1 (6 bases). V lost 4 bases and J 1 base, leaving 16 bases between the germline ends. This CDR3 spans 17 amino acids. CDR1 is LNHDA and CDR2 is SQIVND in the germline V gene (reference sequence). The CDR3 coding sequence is TGTGCCAGTAGTACCGACAGGATACATCTAACTAATGAAAAACTGTTTTTT. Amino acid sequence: CASSTDRIHLTNEKLFF.

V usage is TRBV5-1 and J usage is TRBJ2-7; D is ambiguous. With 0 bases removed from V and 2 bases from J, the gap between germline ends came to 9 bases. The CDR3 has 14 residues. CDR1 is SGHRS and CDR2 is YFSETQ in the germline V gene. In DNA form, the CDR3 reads TGCGCCAGCAGCTTGGTTGGTAGCACCTACGAGCAGTACTTC. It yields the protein CASSLVGSTYEQYF.

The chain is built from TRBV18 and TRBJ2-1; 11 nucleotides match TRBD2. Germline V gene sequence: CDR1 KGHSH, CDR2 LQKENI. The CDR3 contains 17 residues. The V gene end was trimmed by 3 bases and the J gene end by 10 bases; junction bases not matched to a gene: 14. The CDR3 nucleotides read TGTGCCAGCTCACCCGCCCTATTAGCGGGAGGGCCAACGGAGCAGTTCTTC. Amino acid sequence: CASSPALLAGGPTEQFF. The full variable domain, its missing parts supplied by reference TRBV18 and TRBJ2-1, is NAGVMQNPRHLVRRRGQEARLRCSPMKGHSHVYWYRQLPEEGLKFMVYLQKENIIDESGMPKERFSAEFPKEGPSILRIQQVVRGDSAAYFCASSPALLAGGPTEQFFGPGTRLTVL.

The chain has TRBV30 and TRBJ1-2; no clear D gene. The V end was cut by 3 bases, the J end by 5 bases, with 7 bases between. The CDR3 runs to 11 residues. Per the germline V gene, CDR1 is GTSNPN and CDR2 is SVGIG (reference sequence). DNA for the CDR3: TGTGCCTGGAGGACTGTGTATGGCTACACCTTC. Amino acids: CAWRTVYGYTF.

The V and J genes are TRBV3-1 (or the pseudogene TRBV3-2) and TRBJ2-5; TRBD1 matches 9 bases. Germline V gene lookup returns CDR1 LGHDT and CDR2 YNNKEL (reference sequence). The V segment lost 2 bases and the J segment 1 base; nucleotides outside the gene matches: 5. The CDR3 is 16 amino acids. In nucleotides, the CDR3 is TGTGCCAGCAGCCAATTATGGGGACAGGGCCAAGAGACCCAGTACTTC. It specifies CASSQLWGQGQETQYF.

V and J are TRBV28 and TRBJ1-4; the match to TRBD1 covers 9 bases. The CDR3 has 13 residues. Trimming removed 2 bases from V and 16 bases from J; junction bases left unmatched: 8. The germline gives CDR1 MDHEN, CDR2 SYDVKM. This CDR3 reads CASSLESGTGPFF. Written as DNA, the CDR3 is TGTGCCAGCAGTTTAGAGTCCGGGACAGGGCCGTTTTTT.

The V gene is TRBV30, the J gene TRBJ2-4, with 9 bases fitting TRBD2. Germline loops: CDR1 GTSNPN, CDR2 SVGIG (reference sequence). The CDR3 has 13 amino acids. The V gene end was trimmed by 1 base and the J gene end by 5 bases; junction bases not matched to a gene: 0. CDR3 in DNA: TGTGCCTGGAGTGGGACTAGCGAAAACATTCAGTACTTC. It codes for CAWSGTSENIQYF.

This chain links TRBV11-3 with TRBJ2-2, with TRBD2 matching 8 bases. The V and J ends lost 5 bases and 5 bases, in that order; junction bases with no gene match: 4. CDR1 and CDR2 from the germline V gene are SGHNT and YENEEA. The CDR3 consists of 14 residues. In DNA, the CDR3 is TGTGCCAGCAGCCCTGGACTAGCTACCGGGGAGCTGTTTTTT. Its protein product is CASSPGLATGELFF.

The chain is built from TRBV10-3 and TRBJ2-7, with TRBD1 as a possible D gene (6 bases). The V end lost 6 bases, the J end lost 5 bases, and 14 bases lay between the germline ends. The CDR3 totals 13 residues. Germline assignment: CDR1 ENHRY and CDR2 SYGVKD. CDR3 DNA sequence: TGTGCCATCAGCGGGACAAGCTCGGACGAGCAGTACTTC. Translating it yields CAISGTSSDEQYF.

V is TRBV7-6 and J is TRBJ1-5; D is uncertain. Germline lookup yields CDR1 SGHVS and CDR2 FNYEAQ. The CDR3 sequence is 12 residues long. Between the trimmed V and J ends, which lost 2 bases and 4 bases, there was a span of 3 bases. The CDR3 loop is CASSLQNQPQHF. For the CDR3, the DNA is TGTGCCAGCAGCTTACAGAATCAGCCCCAGCATTTT. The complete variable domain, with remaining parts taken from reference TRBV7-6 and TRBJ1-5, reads GAGVSQSPRYKVTKRGQDVALRCDPISGHVSLYWYRQALGQGPEFLTYFNYEAQQDKSGLPNDRFSAERPEGSISTLTIQRTEQRDSAMYRCASSLQNQPQHFGDGTRLSIL.

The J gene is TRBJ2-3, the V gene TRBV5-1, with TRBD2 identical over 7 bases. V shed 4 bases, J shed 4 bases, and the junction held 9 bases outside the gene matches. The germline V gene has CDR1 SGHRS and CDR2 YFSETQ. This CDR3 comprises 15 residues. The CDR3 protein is CASSTAGRVSDTQYF. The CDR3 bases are TGCGCCAGCAGCACCGCAGGGAGGGTCTCAGATACGCAGTATTTT.